The T cell receptor beta chain under discussion was sequenced for a study of T cell repertoires in cytomegalovirus infection (dated by TCRdb to between 2019 and 2020). Some background on the complete study: Because public TCR beta signatures pointed to carriage of CMV infection together with the matching HLA type, the HLA type of each donor mattered for the analysis.

Findings and caveats that apply to the study as a whole: In the ex vivo response, HLA-C-restricted CMV-specific TCR beta clonotypes were dominant, and in two of eight donors the single most frequent clonotype came from this HLA-C-restricted group. Cumulative frequency of public TCR beta family members discriminated carriers of CMV infection plus the relevant HLA type in this cohort and an independent roughly 350-donor cohort.

V lost 0 bases and J lost 5 bases; the stretch between them is 16 bases long. The germline V gene encodes CDR1 DFQATT and CDR2 SNEGSKA (reference sequence). Including the terminal cysteine and phenylalanine, the CDR3 comprises 15 residues. Here the CDR3 DNA is all that survives: 45 bases in frame from base 1. Sequencer: Illumina HiSeq 1500. Clones were called with MiXCR by TCRdb after fastp trimmed the public reads at Q25, and only in-frame beta chains were retained. Each record represents a unique CDR3 protein, reported with the most common genes and DNA among its rows. The sample contains 150,000 to 200,000 distinct CDR3 sequences, approximately 17% of them found a single time. The ten most abundant clones make up around 27% of the sample. About this clonotype itself: It has no known antigen specificity. It has no much larger one-base neighbor in the sample; base qualities were not kept.

The sequence joins TRBV20-1 to TRBJ2-5; a confident D gene designation cannot be given. The TCR was taken from a human donor in good health (CMV status not recorded). Some clones in this sample may be carry-over from other donors' samples. Sequenced: CD8+ T cells from PBMCs. In nucleotides, the sequence is TGCAGTGCTAGAGATTTGCTATCACCAGGCGAGACCCAGTACTTC. Its product reads: CSARDLLSPGETQYF.